The rows below give T cell receptor beta chains drawn from one sample of a study of blood T cell repertoires in COVID-19. TCRdb's table, derived via immunoSEQ multiplex PCR, lists solely in-frame clones and lacks some. The table lists about 380,000 clones, 85% of them singletons. Sequenced input: peripheral blood. The receptors come from a woman aged 18-29 years with acute or convalescent COVID-19. Both conserved end residues are part of each CDR3. The order of the fields is J gene, V gene, D gene, clone size, CDR3 protein, CDR3 DNA. A D gene is named only where the DNA matches it firmly. A clone size is listed for some rows: how often the clone was seen (once, few, many), or a class if it is expanded.

J gene: TRBJ1-2
V gene: TRBV28
D gene: TRBD1
clone size: -
CDR3 protein: CASIDGTAYDGYTF
CDR3 DNA: TGTGCCAGCATAGACGGGACAGCCTACGATGGCTACACCTTC

J gene: TRBJ2-1
V gene: TRBV3-1/TRBV3-2
D gene: TRBD2
clone size: -
CDR3 protein: CASSPPSSGSSYNEQFF
CDR3 DNA: TGTGCCAGCAGCCCCCCCTCTAGCGGGAGCTCCTACAATGAGCAGTTCTTC

J gene: TRBJ2-5
V gene: TRBV20-1
D gene: TRBD2
clone size: -
CDR3 protein: CSASSSGGPSETQYF
CDR3 DNA: TGCAGTGCTAGTTCTAGCGGGGGGCCGTCCGAGACCCAGTACTTC

J gene: TRBJ1-2
V gene: TRBV5-1
D gene: TRBD1
clone size: -
CDR3 protein: CASSLEGVRGPNYGYTF
CDR3 DNA: TGCGCCAGCAGCTTGGAGGGGGTGAGGGGGCCGAACTATGGCTACACCTTC

J gene: TRBJ1-1
V gene: TRBV9
D gene: TRBD1
clone size: -
CDR3 protein: CASSAGTATEAFF
CDR3 DNA: TGTGCCAGCAGCGCCGGGACAGCCACTGAAGCTTTCTTT

J gene: TRBJ1-4
V gene: TRBV19
D gene: TRBD1
clone size: -
CDR3 protein: CASRDREGAGEKLFF
CDR3 DNA: TGTGCCAGTAGGGACAGGGAAGGAGCTGGTGAAAAACTGTTTTTT

J gene: TRBJ2-4
V gene: TRBV12-3/TRBV12-4
D gene: -
clone size: -
CDR3 protein: CASSPSAGNIQYF
CDR3 DNA: TGTGCCAGCAGCCCCTCAGCCGGGAACATTCAGTACTTC

J gene: TRBJ2-3
V gene: TRBV12-3/TRBV12-4
D gene: -
clone size: -
CDR3 protein: CATHADYTDTQYF
CDR3 DNA: TGTGCCACCCACGCGGACTATACGGATACGCAGTATTTT

J gene: TRBJ1-1
V gene: TRBV29-1
D gene: TRBD1
clone size: -
CDR3 protein: CSVAKTGENTEAFF
CDR3 DNA: TGCAGCGTTGCTAAGACAGGGGAGAACACTGAAGCTTTCTTT

J gene: TRBJ1-1
V gene: TRBV20-1
D gene: -
clone size: -
CDR3 protein: CRASGGTVAFF
CDR3 DNA: TGCAGAGCCTCGGGGGGGACGGTAGCTTTCTTT

J gene: TRBJ1-1
V gene: TRBV3-1/TRBV3-2
D gene: -
clone size: -
CDR3 protein: CASSQDPRGRDMNTEAFF
CDR3 DNA: TGTGCCAGCAGCCAAGATCCGAGGGGGAGGGATATGAACACTGAAGCTTTCTTT

J gene: TRBJ1-5
V gene: TRBV24-1
D gene: TRBD1
clone size: -
CDR3 protein: CATSDDRDRGPGGNQPQHF
CDR3 DNA: TGTGCCACCAGTGACGACCGGGACAGGGGGCCGGGGGGCAATCAGCCCCAGCATTTT

J gene: TRBJ1-5
V gene: TRBV19
D gene: TRBD1
clone size: few
CDR3 protein: CASGTDRNQPQHF
CDR3 DNA: TGTGCCAGTGGGACAGACAGAAACCAGCCCCAGCATTTT

J gene: TRBJ2-7
V gene: TRBV7-9
D gene: -
clone size: -
CDR3 protein: CASSLPYRPTYEQYF
CDR3 DNA: TGTGCCAGCAGCTTACCGTACAGGCCCACCTACGAGCAGTACTTC

J gene: TRBJ1-6
V gene: TRBV28
D gene: -
clone size: -
CDR3 protein: CASRLLREDSPLHF
CDR3 DNA: TGTGCCAGCAGGCTACTGAGGGAGGATTCACCCCTCCACTTT

J gene: TRBJ2-7
V gene: TRBV5-6
D gene: -
clone size: -
CDR3 protein: CASSLGSTAYEQYF
CDR3 DNA: TGTGCCAGCAGCTTGGGTTCGACAGCCTACGAGCAGTACTTC

J gene: TRBJ1-2
V gene: TRBV30
D gene: -
clone size: -
CDR3 protein: CAWNNRDTGHYGYTF
CDR3 DNA: TGTGCCTGGAATAACCGGGACACAGGACACTATGGCTACACCTTC

J gene: TRBJ1-1
V gene: TRBV14
D gene: TRBD1
clone size: few
CDR3 protein: CAIRDRVGEAFF
CDR3 DNA: TGTGCCATCAGAGACAGGGTCGGTGAAGCTTTCTTT

J gene: TRBJ1-1
V gene: TRBV19
D gene: TRBD1
clone size: -
CDR3 protein: CASSIGDRRNTEAFF
CDR3 DNA: TGTGCCAGTAGTATAGGGGACAGGCGGAACACTGAAGCTTTCTTT

J gene: TRBJ2-1
V gene: TRBV19
D gene: TRBD2
clone size: -
CDR3 protein: CASRKAGGEEQFF
CDR3 DNA: TGTGCCAGTCGTAAAGCGGGAGGTGAAGAGCAGTTCTTC

J gene: TRBJ2-2
V gene: TRBV30
D gene: TRBD2
clone size: -
CDR3 protein: CAWDVTGGLSGELFF
CDR3 DNA: TGTGCCTGGGACGTGACGGGAGGACTATCCGGGGAGCTGTTTTTT

J gene: TRBJ2-5
V gene: TRBV24-1
D gene: TRBD1
clone size: -
CDR3 protein: CATSDLLGGQIETQYF
CDR3 DNA: TGTGCCACCAGTGACCTCCTAGGGGGACAGATAGAGACCCAGTACTTC

J gene: TRBJ2-3
V gene: TRBV10-3
D gene: TRBD1
clone size: -
CDR3 protein: CAIILTTPGQGAPDTQYF
CDR3 DNA: TGTGCCATCATACTAACGACTCCGGGACAGGGGGCCCCAGATACGCAGTATTTT

J gene: TRBJ2-1
V gene: TRBV2
D gene: TRBD1
clone size: -
CDR3 protein: CASRWTGINEQFF
CDR3 DNA: TGTGCCAGCAGGTGGACAGGGATAAATGAGCAGTTCTTC

J gene: TRBJ2-7
V gene: TRBV11-2
D gene: TRBD1
clone size: -
CDR3 protein: CASSLGQGNFEQYF
CDR3 DNA: TGTGCCAGCAGCTTGGGACAGGGCAACTTCGAGCAGTACTTC

J gene: TRBJ1-1
V gene: TRBV9
D gene: -
clone size: few
CDR3 protein: CASSVLQGGTEAFF
CDR3 DNA: TGTGCCAGCAGCGTTCTACAGGGCGGGACTGAAGCTTTCTTT

J gene: TRBJ2-3
V gene: TRBV6-1
D gene: -
clone size: once
CDR3 protein: CASSEVRGSGTDTQYF
CDR3 DNA: TGTGCCAGCAGTGAAGTGCGGGGTTCGGGCACAGATACGCAGTATTTT

J gene: TRBJ1-1
V gene: TRBV28
D gene: -
clone size: -
CDR3 protein: CASSDAPSRFPLAEAFF
CDR3 DNA: TGTGCCAGCAGTGATGCCCCGAGCCGTTTTCCCCTCGCTGAAGCTTTCTTT

J gene: TRBJ1-3
V gene: TRBV23-1
D gene: -
clone size: -
CDR3 protein: CASPPEGDSGNTIYF
CDR3 DNA: TGCGCCAGCCCCCCCGAGGGGGACTCTGGAAACACCATATATTTT

J gene: TRBJ2-1
V gene: TRBV5-4
D gene: -
clone size: once
CDR3 protein: CASSPRLDNEQFF
CDR3 DNA: TGTGCCAGCAGCCCCCGGCTAGACAATGAGCAGTTCTTC

J gene: TRBJ1-2
V gene: TRBV5-1
D gene: TRBD1
clone size: -
CDR3 protein: CASGRTGVNYGYTF
CDR3 DNA: TGCGCCAGCGGACGGACAGGGGTTAACTATGGCTACACCTTC

J gene: TRBJ1-5
V gene: TRBV28
D gene: -
clone size: -
CDR3 protein: CASSSGQGVYQPQHF
CDR3 DNA: TGTGCCAGCAGTTCGGGACAAGGCGTCTATCAGCCCCAGCATTTT

J gene: TRBJ1-1
V gene: TRBV11-2
D gene: TRBD1
clone size: -
CDR3 protein: CASSLVTGGQTEAFF
CDR3 DNA: TGTGCCAGCAGCTTAGTGACAGGGGGGCAGACTGAAGCTTTCTTT

J gene: TRBJ1-5
V gene: TRBV28
D gene: -
clone size: few
CDR3 protein: CAGGMGDILSNQPQHF
CDR3 DNA: TGTGCCGGGGGAATGGGGGACATACTTAGCAATCAGCCCCAGCATTTT

J gene: TRBJ1-6
V gene: TRBV25-1
D gene: -
clone size: -
CDR3 protein: CASSESTYNSPLHF
CDR3 DNA: TGTGCCAGCAGTGAATCAACCTATAATTCACCCCTCCACTTT

J gene: TRBJ1-6
V gene: TRBV12-5
D gene: TRBD1
clone size: once
CDR3 protein: CASGPGGKDSPLHF
CDR3 DNA: TGTGCTAGTGGACCAGGGGGCAAGGATTCACCCCTCCACTTT

J gene: TRBJ2-5
V gene: TRBV27
D gene: TRBD1
clone size: -
CDR3 protein: CASSSLDRGETQYF
CDR3 DNA: TGTGCCAGCAGTTCCCTGGACAGGGGAGAGACCCAGTACTTC

J gene: TRBJ2-7
V gene: TRBV15
D gene: -
clone size: -
CDR3 protein: CATSRATGYEQYF
CDR3 DNA: TGTGCCACCAGCAGGGCTACAGGTTACGAGCAGTACTTC

J gene: TRBJ1-2
V gene: TRBV18
D gene: TRBD1
clone size: once
CDR3 protein: CASSPPEGAYGYTF
CDR3 DNA: TGTGCCAGCTCACCACCGGAGGGGGCCTATGGCTACACCTTC

J gene: TRBJ1-2
V gene: TRBV3-1/TRBV3-2
D gene: -
clone size: few
CDR3 protein: CASSQRGTLEGYTF
CDR3 DNA: TGTGCCAGCAGCCAACGCGGGACCCTAGAAGGCTACACCTTC

J gene: TRBJ1-1
V gene: TRBV6-5
D gene: TRBD1
clone size: -
CDR3 protein: CASLPRQGATEAFF
CDR3 DNA: TGTGCCAGCCTGCCTCGACAGGGAGCCACTGAAGCTTTCTTT

J gene: TRBJ2-1
V gene: TRBV24-1
D gene: -
clone size: once
CDR3 protein: CATSTGNEQFF
CDR3 DNA: TGTGCCACCAGCACAGGGAATGAGCAGTTCTTC

J gene: TRBJ1-2
V gene: TRBV7-3
D gene: -
clone size: few
CDR3 protein: CASSLSAAEGYGYTF
CDR3 DNA: TGTGCCAGCAGCTTAAGTGCAGCGGAGGGATATGGCTACACCTTC

J gene: TRBJ2-1
V gene: TRBV7-2
D gene: TRBD2
clone size: -
CDR3 protein: CASSLASLAGVDEQFF
CDR3 DNA: TGTGCCAGCAGCTTAGCATCTCTAGCGGGAGTAGATGAGCAGTTCTTC

J gene: TRBJ1-2
V gene: TRBV6-2/TRBV6-3
D gene: -
clone size: -
CDR3 protein: CASSGLAGNYGYTF
CDR3 DNA: TGTGCCAGCAGTGGTCTCGCGGGGAACTATGGCTACACCTTC

J gene: TRBJ2-1
V gene: TRBV19
D gene: TRBD2
clone size: -
CDR3 protein: CASIAVREGVNEQFF
CDR3 DNA: TGTGCCAGTATTGCAGTCCGGGAGGGGGTCAATGAGCAGTTCTTC

J gene: TRBJ1-2
V gene: TRBV3-1/TRBV3-2
D gene: -
clone size: -
CDR3 protein: CASSPSRQDYGYTF
CDR3 DNA: TGTGCCAGCAGCCCTTCAAGACAGGACTATGGCTACACCTTC

J gene: TRBJ2-3
V gene: TRBV6-5
D gene: -
clone size: -
CDR3 protein: CASRDNTDTQYF
CDR3 DNA: TGTGCCAGCAGGGACAACACAGATACGCAGTATTTT

J gene: TRBJ2-5
V gene: TRBV5-1
D gene: -
clone size: -
CDR3 protein: CASSLAETQYF
CDR3 DNA: TGCGCCAGCAGCTTGGCGGAGACCCAGTACTTC

J gene: TRBJ2-5
V gene: TRBV2
D gene: TRBD2
clone size: few
CDR3 protein: CASSALAGQETQYF
CDR3 DNA: TGTGCCAGCAGTGCACTAGCGGGACAAGAGACCCAGTACTTC

J gene: TRBJ2-7
V gene: TRBV5-1
D gene: TRBD1
clone size: -
CDR3 protein: CASSLEGGEDEQYF
CDR3 DNA: TGCGCCAGCAGCTTGGAAGGGGGCGAGGACGAGCAGTACTTC

J gene: TRBJ2-7
V gene: TRBV27
D gene: -
clone size: -
CDR3 protein: CASSLGGLAEQYF
CDR3 DNA: TGTGCCAGCAGTTTAGGAGGTTTAGCCGAGCAGTACTTC

J gene: TRBJ2-1
V gene: TRBV5-6
D gene: TRBD2
clone size: -
CDR3 protein: CASTPGGNEQFF
CDR3 DNA: TGTGCCAGCACCCCGGGAGGGAATGAGCAGTTCTTC

J gene: TRBJ2-3
V gene: TRBV10-1
D gene: TRBD1
clone size: -
CDR3 protein: CASSPGTGGGNTQYF
CDR3 DNA: TGCGCCAGCAGCCCCGGGACAGGGGGGGGGAATACGCAGTATTTT

J gene: TRBJ1-1
V gene: TRBV30
D gene: -
clone size: few
CDR3 protein: CAWRGDMNTEAFF
CDR3 DNA: TGTGCCTGGAGGGGGGACATGAACACTGAAGCTTTCTTT

J gene: TRBJ2-1
V gene: TRBV20-1
D gene: -
clone size: -
CDR3 protein: CSALRVAEQFF
CDR3 DNA: TGCAGTGCCCTGCGGGTGGCTGAGCAGTTCTTC

J gene: TRBJ1-1
V gene: TRBV6-6
D gene: TRBD1
clone size: once
CDR3 protein: CASSRLGQGADEAFF
CDR3 DNA: TGTGCCAGCAGCCGTTTGGGACAGGGGGCGGATGAAGCTTTCTTT

J gene: TRBJ1-6
V gene: TRBV11-3
D gene: TRBD1
clone size: -
CDR3 protein: CASSHDRVRSDSPLHF
CDR3 DNA: TGTGCCAGCAGCCACGACAGGGTACGAAGTGATTCACCCCTCCACTTT